This entry lists 32 T cell receptor beta chains sequenced from one sample in a study of shared clonotypes between healthy human individuals. Data came from immunoSEQ multiplex PCR; TCRdb stores just in-frame clones and leaves some out. Among 600,000 to 750,000 clones listed, 60% to 80% were seen once. Material for sequencing was memory CD4+ T cells sorted from blood. Subset described: CD45RA-negative fraction. These receptor sequences come from a woman between 25 and 40 years old in good health.

This chain links TRBV30 with TRBJ2-7; 7 nucleotides match TRBD1. The CDR3 covers 14 residues. V trimming: 2 bases; J trimming: 3 bases; junction bases outside the gene matches: 7. Germline loops: CDR1 GTSNPN, CDR2 SVGIG (reference sequence). This CDR3 reads CAWSKRDSNYEQYF. Written as DNA, the CDR3 is TGTGCCTGGAGTAAAAGGGACAGCAACTACGAGCAGTACTTC. Together with reference TRBV30 and TRBJ2-7, the CDR3 gives the full variable domain: SQTIHQWPATLVQPVGSPLSLECTVEGTSNPNLYWYRQAAGRGLQLLFYSVGIGQISSEVPQNLSASRPQDRQFILSSKKLLLSDSGFYLCAWSKRDSNYEQYFGPGTRLTVT.

The gene calls are TRBV4-2 and TRBJ2-7, with TRBD2 matching over 10 bases. V trimming: 5 bases; J trimming: 5 bases; junction bases outside the gene matches: 12. This CDR3 spans 16 amino acids. Germline V gives CDR1 LGHNA, CDR2 YNFKEQ. Here the CDR3 reads CASSFRVAGGVNEQYF. The DNA for the CDR3 is TGTGCCAGCAGCTTCCGAGTAGCGGGAGGAGTCAACGAGCAGTACTTC.

This clone came up once. The rearrangement joins TRBV27 to TRBJ1-1; D gene uncertain. CDR1 MNHEY and CDR2 SMNVEV come from the germline V gene (reference sequence). The CDR3 is made up of 14 amino acids. The germline V and J ends were trimmed by 0 bases and 3 bases, with 8 bases remaining between them. CDR3 loop: CASSLSLLDTEAFF. The CDR3 nucleotides are TGTGCCAGCAGTTTATCGCTTCTGGACACTGAAGCTTTCTTT.

This clone was detected only once. The chain couples TRBV15 to TRBJ2-6; D is unclear. Between the trimmed V and J ends, which lost 1 base and 0 bases, there was a span of 19 bases. Per germline, CDR1 LNHNV and CDR2 YYDKDF (reference sequence). The CDR3 sequence is 20 residues long. For the CDR3, the DNA is TGTGCCACCAGCAGAGGTTTGGGGAAGCAGGCTAGCTCTGGGGCCAACGTCCTGACTTTC. This translates into CATSRGLGKQASSGANVLTF.

J is TRBJ1-1 and V is TRBV14; possibly TRBD1 for D (5 bases). The CDR3 sequence is 14 residues long. The germline gives CDR1 SGHDN, CDR2 FVKESK. V lost 0 bases and J lost 7, with 12 bases in between. The CDR3 is CASSQDLRQREAFF. The CDR3 nucleotides are TGTGCCAGCAGCCAAGATTTGAGACAGCGTGAAGCTTTCTTT.

This clone was detected only a few times. The chain uses TRBV7-3 and TRBJ2-3; 7 bases align to TRBD2. The CDR3 contains 15 residues. Germline-derived CDR1 and CDR2 are SGHTA and FQGTGA. V shed 5 bases and J 5 bases; nucleotides not matched to a gene: 10. The CDR3 DNA follows: TGTGCCAGCAGCCGGGGACTAAGTGGTATAGATACGCAGTATTTT. Translation gives CASSRGLSGIDTQYF.

The chain couples TRBV5-1 to TRBJ2-7, with TRBD2 matching over 10 bases. The trim removed 6 bases at V and 4 bases at J, leaving 19 bases unmatched. The CDR3 spans 18 residues. Per the germline V gene, CDR1 is SGHRS and CDR2 is YFSETQ. The CDR3 sequence is CASTPRSSGRAGGYEQYF. The CDR3 nucleotides are TGCGCCAGCACCCCCAGGTCAAGCGGGAGGGCCGGTGGTTACGAGCAGTACTTC.

V usage is TRBV20-1 and J usage is TRBJ2-7, with D possibly being TRBD1 or TRBD2 (6 bases each). With 5 bases removed from V and 9 bases from J, the gap between germline ends came to 11 bases. CDR1 is DFQATT, CDR2 SNEGSKA, per germline (reference sequence). CDR3 length: 10 residues. This CDR3 reads CSAGQTRQYF. CDR3 DNA: TGCAGTGCTGGACAGACTAGGCAGTACTTC.

The chain recombines TRBV7-3 with TRBJ1-3; D gene uncertain. The CDR3 consists of 16 residues. Germline V gene lookup returns CDR1 SGHTA and CDR2 FQGTGA. V lost 5 bases, J lost 1 base, and 15 bases lay in between. The CDR3 DNA sequence: TGTGCCAGCAGCGCCCTCGGGCCTCTGTCTGGAAACACCATATATTTT. It translates to CASSALGPLSGNTIYF.

The chain uses TRBV5-5 and TRBJ1-4, with D tentatively TRBD1 (6 bases). Germline lookup yields CDR1 SGHKS and CDR2 YYEKEE (reference sequence). The V end was cut by 1 base, the J end by 3 bases, with 13 bases between. The CDR3 contains 16 residues. The CDR3 sequence: CASSLRWTEANEKLFF. In DNA form, the CDR3 reads TGTGCCAGCAGCTTGCGGTGGACAGAAGCTAATGAAAAACTGTTTTTT. The full variable domain, its missing parts supplied by reference TRBV5-5 and TRBJ1-4, is DAGVTQSPTHLIKTRGQQVTLRCSPISGHKSVSWYQQVLGQGPQFIFQYYEKEERGRGNFPDRFSARQFPNYSSELNVNALLLGDSALYLCASSLRWTEANEKLFFGSGTQLSVL.

As regards this clone: The same CDR3 also results from other DNA sequences found in this sample. The rearrangement joins TRBV7-9 to TRBJ2-6; D gene ambiguous. The germline V gene has CDR1 SEHNR and CDR2 FQNEAQ (reference sequence). This CDR3 contains 15 residues. V lost 2 bases and J 1 base, leaving 6 bases between the germline ends. CDR3 nucleotide sequence: TGTGCCAGCAGCTTAATGGGATCTGGGGCCAACGTCCTGACTTTC. This encodes CASSLMGSGANVLTF.

The V and J genes are TRBV6-5 and TRBJ2-7; D gene uncertain. Germline CDR1 is MNHEY and CDR2 is SVGAGI. The CDR3 is 16 amino acids. V was pared by 0 bases and J by 2 bases, with 14 bases between. In nucleotides, the CDR3 is TGTGCCAGCAGTTACTCGGGCAGCATGAAGACCTACGAGCAGTACTTC. Its protein product is CASSYSGSMKTYEQYF.

The gene calls are TRBV7-9 and TRBJ1-2, with D tentatively TRBD1 (5 bases). Trimming pared 5 bases from V and 11 bases from J, leaving 12 bases between. The CDR3 runs to 11 residues. The germline gives CDR1 SEHNR, CDR2 FQNEAQ (reference sequence). This CDR3 is CASSALAGYTF. For the CDR3, the DNA is TGTGCCAGCAGCGCACTAGCAGGGTACACCTTC.

This clone was observed a handful of times. This chain links TRBV5-1 with TRBJ2-5; no definite D call. V gave up 4 bases and J gave up 5 bases, with 15 bases separating them. The CDR3 covers 14 residues. The germline V gene encodes CDR1 SGHRS and CDR2 YFSETQ. The CDR3 DNA reads as TGCGCCAGCAGCGCAACAGACCCCCGCGAGACCCAGTACTTC. It encodes CASSATDPRETQYF.

The chain has TRBV19 and TRBJ2-2, with 8 bases identical to TRBD1. V lost 9 bases and J lost 2; bases outside the gene matches: 5. This CDR3 has 14 residues. The V gene's germline CDR1 is LNHDA and CDR2 SQIVND (reference sequence). Here the CDR3 DNA reads TGTGCCAGCTCCAGGGGGCAAAACACCGGGGAGCTGTTTTTT. The encoded protein is CASSRGQNTGELFF.

The chain has TRBV5-1 and TRBJ2-1; possibly TRBD1 for D (5 bases). This CDR3 spans 15 amino acids. The V gene's germline CDR1 is SGHRS and CDR2 YFSETQ. The V end lost 1 base, the J end lost 1 base, and 9 bases lay between the germline ends. Here the CDR3 reads CASSLQTASYNEQFF. The DNA for the CDR3 is TGCGCCAGCAGCTTGCAGACAGCGTCCTACAATGAGCAGTTCTTC.

V usage is TRBV14 and J usage is TRBJ2-5; D is unresolved. This CDR3 has 12 residues. The germline CDR1 and CDR2 sequences are SGHDN and FVKESK. V lost 5 bases and J lost 1, with 5 bases in between. The CDR3 loop reads CASSYFQETQYF. As DNA, the CDR3 is TGTGCCAGCAGCTACTTCCAAGAGACCCAGTACTTC.

This clone was seen once. The rearrangement uses TRBV28 and TRBJ1-4, with 8 bases aligning to TRBD1. Trimming took 6 bases from V and 1 from J; bases not matched to a gene: 7. The CDR3 totals 16 residues. CDR1 MDHEN and CDR2 SYDVKM come from the germline V gene. CDR3 protein: CASRTRDRGTNEKLFF. The CDR3 DNA sequence: TGTGCCAGCAGGACACGTGACAGGGGAACTAATGAAAAACTGTTTTTT.

In this sample, this clone turned up a few times. This sample includes further DNA sequences coding for the same CDR3. The chain employs TRBV30 and TRBJ1-3; D gene unclear. The CDR3 totals 14 residues. Germline V gene sequence: CDR1 GTSNPN, CDR2 SVGIG (reference sequence). Trimming removed 2 bases at V and 0 bases at J, with 8 bases between. Here the CDR3 reads CAWSLGSSGNTIYF. The CDR3 bases are TGTGCCTGGAGTCTGGGCAGCTCTGGAAACACCATATATTTT.

This rearrangement joins TRBV5-4 to TRBJ2-3; D is perhaps TRBD2 (6 bases). Germline loops: CDR1 SGHNT, CDR2 YYREEE (reference sequence). Deletions cut 0 bases from V and 3 bases from J, with 14 bases between. The CDR3 loop spans 16 amino acids. The CDR3 is CASSLDRLSGTDTQYF. In nucleotides, the CDR3 is TGTGCCAGCAGCTTGGATCGACTTAGCGGAACAGATACGCAGTATTTT.

This rearrangement joins TRBV5-5 to TRBJ2-7; no reliable D call. Germline CDR1 SGHKS, CDR2 YYEKEE (reference sequence). CDR3 length: 14 amino acids. Trimming removed 0 bases from V and 1 base from J, with 8 bases in between. CDR3: CASSLAPTSYEQYF. The DNA of the CDR3 is TGTGCCAGCAGCTTGGCCCCGACTTCCTACGAGCAGTACTTC.

V is TRBV30 and J is TRBJ1-4; D not resolved. In germline, CDR1 is GTSNPN, CDR2 SVGIG (reference sequence). V was clipped by 2 bases and J by 7 bases, with 8 bases between them. The CDR3 has 12 residues. For the CDR3, the DNA is TGTGCCTGGAGTCACGGGAGTGAAAAACTGTTTTTT. This sequence encodes CAWSHGSEKLFF.

The chain combines TRBV4-2 with TRBJ1-4; TRBD1 matches at 7 bases. This CDR3 region has 17 residues. Germline loops: CDR1 LGHNA, CDR2 YNFKEQ. Trimming cost V 3 bases and J 0 bases; bases outside gene matches: 7. The CDR3, as DNA: TGTGCCAGCAGCCAGTCGACAGGGCAGGCAACTAATGAAAAACTGTTTTTT. Amino acids: CASSQSTGQATNEKLFF.

The V and J genes are TRBV7-9 and TRBJ2-5; 11 positions agree with TRBD1. Looked up from germline, CDR1 is SEHNR and CDR2 is FQNEAQ (reference sequence). The CDR3 runs to 15 residues. V shed 5 bases, J shed 5 bases, and the junction held 7 bases outside the gene matches. The CDR3 spells CASSTPDRGLETQYF. The DNA for the CDR3 is TGTGCCAGCAGCACCCCGGACAGGGGGCTGGAGACCCAGTACTTC.

The chain uses TRBV11-2 and TRBJ2-7; a possible D gene is TRBD2 (5 bases). CDR3 length equals 12 residues. Trimming left V 3 bases short and J 3 bases short, with 6 bases between. Germline CDR1 SGHAT, CDR2 FQNNGV. CDR3 sequence: CASSLRDYEQYF. CDR3 nucleotides: TGTGCCAGCAGCTTGAGGGACTACGAGCAGTACTTC.

The chain employs TRBV7-2 and TRBJ1-5; D unresolved. Germline lookup yields CDR1 SGHTA and CDR2 FQGNSA. V was trimmed by 1 base and J by 0 bases, leaving 10 bases between them. CDR3 length: 16 residues. CDR3 sequence: CASSLEAVSSNQPQHF. The CDR3 bases are TGTGCCAGCAGCTTAGAGGCCGTGAGTAGCAATCAGCCCCAGCATTTT. Filled out from reference TRBV7-2 and TRBJ1-5, the complete variable domain reads GAGVSQSPSNKVTEKGKDVELRCDPISGHTALYWYRQSLGQGLEFLIYFQGNSAPDKSGLPSDRFSAERTGGSVSTLTIQRTQQEDSAVYLCASSLEAVSSNQPQHFGDGTRLSIL.

The rearrangement uses TRBV18 and TRBJ2-6; 7 bases agree with TRBD2. Germline CDR1 reads KGHSH; CDR2 reads LQKENI. The CDR3 covers 18 residues. V dropped 6 bases and J dropped 0; count of bases not matched to a gene: 11. In DNA form, the CDR3 reads TGTGCCAGCTCTCCTAGGCGGGAGTCTTCCTCTGGGGCCAACGTCCTGACTTTC. This codes for CASSPRRESSSGANVLTF.

V usage is TRBV5-4 and J usage is TRBJ2-7; 7 positions match TRBD1. The CDR3 length is 14 residues. The germline V gene encodes CDR1 SGHNT and CDR2 YYREEE (reference sequence). With V trimmed by 1 base and J by 2 bases, 3 bases remained unmatched. CDR3 nucleotide sequence: TGTGCCAGCAGCTTGAGGGGGCCCACCTACGAGCAGTACTTC. Residues: CASSLRGPTYEQYF.

This chain links TRBV14 with TRBJ1-1; D not resolved. The CDR3 is 14 amino acids. Trimming removed 2 bases at V and 4 bases at J, with 11 bases between. Germline values: CDR1 SGHDN, CDR2 FVKESK. CDR3 bases: TGTGCCAGCAGCCAACGAGACCGGGGCACTGAAGCTTTCTTT. Amino acid sequence: CASSQRDRGTEAFF. Full variable domain (remainder filled in from reference TRBV14 and TRBJ1-1): EAGVTQFPSHSVIEKGQTVTLRCDPISGHDNLYWYRRVMGKEIKFLLHFVKESKQDESGMPNNRFLAERTGGTYSTLKVQPAELEDSGVYFCASSQRDRGTEAFFGQGTRLTVV.

The chain carries TRBV4-1 and TRBJ2-7; 7 positions match TRBD1. V was pared by 9 bases and J by 4 bases, with 12 bases of the junction left unmatched. The germline V gene has CDR1 MGHRA and CDR2 YSYEKL. This CDR3 region has 14 residues. CDR3 nucleotides: TGCGCCAGTCGACCACAAGGGGGCGAATACGAGCAGTACTTC. Encoded protein: CASRPQGGEYEQYF.

The CDR3 protein is CASSLVGGPYEQYF. The CDR3 nucleotides read TGTGCCAGCAGCTTAGTGGGGGGCCCCTACGAGCAGTACTTC. The rearrangement joins TRBV6-4 to TRBJ2-7, with D perhaps given as TRBD1 or TRBD2 (6 bases each). V shed 6 bases and J shed 2 bases, with 14 bases lying between them. There are 14 residues in the CDR3. Looked up from germline, CDR1 is MRHNA and CDR2 is SNTAGT.

V usage is TRBV7-8 and J usage is TRBJ2-1; the D gene is possibly TRBD2 (5 bases). Germline V CDR1 and CDR2: SGHVS, FQNEAQ. This CDR3 is 15 amino acids long. Trimming took off 7 bases at V and 4 bases at J, with 17 bases between the two ends. The CDR3 DNA sequence: TGTGCCAGCACCGAGAAGGTAGCGAGATACAATGAGCAGTTCTTC. The encoded protein is CASTEKVARYNEQFF.